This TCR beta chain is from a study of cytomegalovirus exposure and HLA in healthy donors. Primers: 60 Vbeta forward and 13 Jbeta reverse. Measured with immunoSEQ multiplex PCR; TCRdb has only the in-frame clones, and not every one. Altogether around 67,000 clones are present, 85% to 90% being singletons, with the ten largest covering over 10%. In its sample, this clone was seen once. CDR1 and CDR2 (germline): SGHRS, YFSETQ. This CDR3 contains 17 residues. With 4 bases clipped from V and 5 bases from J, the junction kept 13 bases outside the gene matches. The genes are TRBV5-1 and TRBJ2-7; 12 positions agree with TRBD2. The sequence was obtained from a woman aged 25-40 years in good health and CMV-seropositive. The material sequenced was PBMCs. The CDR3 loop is CASSMGADGLAGNEQYF. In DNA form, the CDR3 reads TGCGCCAGCAGCATGGGGGCGGACGGACTAGCGGGAAACGAGCAGTACTTC.